A single sample is the source of the 6 T cell receptor beta chains below, sequenced in a study of blood T cell repertoires in COVID-19. Data came from immunoSEQ multiplex PCR; TCRdb stores just in-frame clones and leaves some out. The repertoire consists of about 400,000 clones, with less than 90% occurring once and the leading ten covering 7.1%. Material: peripheral blood. The receptor source for this set is a woman aged 55-75 years with COVID-19, enrolled during active disease.

This clone was counted a few times. The chain has TRBV19 and TRBJ2-7; maybe TRBD1 (5 bases). This CDR3 has 14 amino acids. Looked up from germline, CDR1 is LNHDA and CDR2 is SQIVND (reference sequence). The V end was cut by 6 bases, the J end by 1 base, with 13 bases between. The CDR3 loop is CASRTTVMSYEQYF. CDR3 nucleotide sequence: TGTGCCAGTAGGACGACAGTGATGTCCTACGAGCAGTACTTC.

This chain connects TRBV3-1 (or the pseudogene TRBV3-2) to TRBJ1-3; 8 bases agree with TRBD1. Germline assignment: CDR1 LGHDT and CDR2 YNNKEL (reference sequence). The V and J ends lost 1 base and 6 bases, in that order; junction bases with no gene match: 2. The CDR3 is made up of 14 amino acids. The CDR3 region is CASSQVDRANTIYF. The CDR3 nucleotides read TGTGCCAGCAGCCAAGTGGACAGGGCAAACACCATATATTTT.

The CDR3 coding sequence is TGTGCCTGGAGTTCTCCTGGAGCAGATACGCAGTATTTT. Amino acid sequence: CAWSSPGADTQYF. The V and J genes are TRBV30 and TRBJ2-3; unclear D gene. V was shortened by 2 bases and J by 4 bases, with 10 bases between the two germline ends. The CDR3 covers 13 residues. Germline loops: CDR1 GTSNPN, CDR2 SVGIG (reference sequence).

Here the CDR3 reads CASSTGYGEAFF. The CDR3 DNA is TGTGCCAGCTCAACAGGGTACGGTGAAGCTTTCTTT. The chain links TRBV18 to TRBJ1-1; tentative D call: TRBD1 (6 bases). V lost 5 bases, J lost 7 bases, and 11 bases lay in between. CDR3 length: 12 residues. Per germline, CDR1 KGHSH and CDR2 LQKENI.

This chain connects TRBV11-2 to TRBJ2-5, with D possibly being TRBD2 (6 bases). There are 15 residues in the CDR3. CDR1 is SGHAT and CDR2 is FQNNGV in the germline V gene. Trimming pared 5 bases from V and 5 bases from J, leaving 18 bases between. The DNA for the CDR3 is TGTGCCAGCAGCCGAGCGGCGGGGATTTCTGAGACCCAGTACTTC. Translation: CASSRAAGISETQYF.

The CDR3 coding sequence is TGTGCCAGCAGGGACGGGCGACAGGGAGGCACAGATACGCAGTATTTT. This gives the protein CASRDGRQGGTDTQYF. The V gene is TRBV2, the J gene TRBJ2-3, with 7 positions matching TRBD1. Germline CDR1 SNHLY, CDR2 FYNNEI. The trim removed 6 bases at V and 1 base at J, leaving 10 bases unmatched. The CDR3 has 16 amino acids.